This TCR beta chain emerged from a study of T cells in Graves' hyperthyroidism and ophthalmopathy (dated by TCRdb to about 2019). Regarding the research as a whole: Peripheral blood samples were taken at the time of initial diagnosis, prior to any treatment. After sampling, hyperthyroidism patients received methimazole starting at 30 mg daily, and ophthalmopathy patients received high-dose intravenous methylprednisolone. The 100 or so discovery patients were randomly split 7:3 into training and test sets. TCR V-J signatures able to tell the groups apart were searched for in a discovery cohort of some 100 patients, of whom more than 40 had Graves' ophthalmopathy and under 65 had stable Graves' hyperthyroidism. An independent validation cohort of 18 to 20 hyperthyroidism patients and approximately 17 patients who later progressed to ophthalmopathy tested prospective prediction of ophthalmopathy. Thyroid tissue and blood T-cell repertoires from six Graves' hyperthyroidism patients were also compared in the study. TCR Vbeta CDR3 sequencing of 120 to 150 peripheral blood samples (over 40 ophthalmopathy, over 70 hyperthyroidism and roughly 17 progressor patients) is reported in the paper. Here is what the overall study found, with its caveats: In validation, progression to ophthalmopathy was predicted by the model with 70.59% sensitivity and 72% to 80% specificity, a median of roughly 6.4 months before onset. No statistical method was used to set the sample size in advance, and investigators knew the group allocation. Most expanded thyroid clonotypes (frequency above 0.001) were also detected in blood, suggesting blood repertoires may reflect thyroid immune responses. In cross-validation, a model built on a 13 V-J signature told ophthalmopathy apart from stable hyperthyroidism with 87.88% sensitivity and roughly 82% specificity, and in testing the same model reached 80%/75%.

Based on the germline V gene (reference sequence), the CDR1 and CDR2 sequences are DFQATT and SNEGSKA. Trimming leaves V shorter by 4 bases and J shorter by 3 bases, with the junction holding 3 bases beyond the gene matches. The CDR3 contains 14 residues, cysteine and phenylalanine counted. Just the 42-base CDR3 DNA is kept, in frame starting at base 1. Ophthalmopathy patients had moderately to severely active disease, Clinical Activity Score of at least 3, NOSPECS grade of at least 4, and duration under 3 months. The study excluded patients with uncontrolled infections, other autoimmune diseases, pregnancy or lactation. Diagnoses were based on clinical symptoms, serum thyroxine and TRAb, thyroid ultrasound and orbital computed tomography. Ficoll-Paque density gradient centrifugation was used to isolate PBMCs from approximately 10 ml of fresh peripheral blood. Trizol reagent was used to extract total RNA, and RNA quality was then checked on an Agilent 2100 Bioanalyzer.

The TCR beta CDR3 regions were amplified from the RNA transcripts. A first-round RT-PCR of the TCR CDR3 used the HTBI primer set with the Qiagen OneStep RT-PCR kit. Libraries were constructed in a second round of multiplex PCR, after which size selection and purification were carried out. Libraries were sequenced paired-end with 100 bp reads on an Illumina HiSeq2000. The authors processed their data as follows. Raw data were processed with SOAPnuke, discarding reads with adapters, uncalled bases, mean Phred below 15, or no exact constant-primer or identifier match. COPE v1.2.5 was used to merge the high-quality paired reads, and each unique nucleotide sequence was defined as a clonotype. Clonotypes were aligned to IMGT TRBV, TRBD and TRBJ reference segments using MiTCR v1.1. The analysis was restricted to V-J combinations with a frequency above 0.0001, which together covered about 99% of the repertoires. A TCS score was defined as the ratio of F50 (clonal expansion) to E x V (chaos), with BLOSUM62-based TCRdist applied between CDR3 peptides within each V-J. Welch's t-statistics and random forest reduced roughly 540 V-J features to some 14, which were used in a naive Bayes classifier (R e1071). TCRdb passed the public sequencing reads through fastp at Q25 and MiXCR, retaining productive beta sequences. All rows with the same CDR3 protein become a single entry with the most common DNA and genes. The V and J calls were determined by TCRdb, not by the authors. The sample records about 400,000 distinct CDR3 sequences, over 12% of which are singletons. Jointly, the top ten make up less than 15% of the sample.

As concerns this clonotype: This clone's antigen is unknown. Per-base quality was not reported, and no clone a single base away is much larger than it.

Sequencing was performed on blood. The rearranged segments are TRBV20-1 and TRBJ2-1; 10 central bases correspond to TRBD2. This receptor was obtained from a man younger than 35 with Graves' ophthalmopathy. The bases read TGCAGTGCTACTATAGCGGGGGGCTACAATGAGCAGTTCTTC. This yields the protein CSATIAGGYNEQFF.